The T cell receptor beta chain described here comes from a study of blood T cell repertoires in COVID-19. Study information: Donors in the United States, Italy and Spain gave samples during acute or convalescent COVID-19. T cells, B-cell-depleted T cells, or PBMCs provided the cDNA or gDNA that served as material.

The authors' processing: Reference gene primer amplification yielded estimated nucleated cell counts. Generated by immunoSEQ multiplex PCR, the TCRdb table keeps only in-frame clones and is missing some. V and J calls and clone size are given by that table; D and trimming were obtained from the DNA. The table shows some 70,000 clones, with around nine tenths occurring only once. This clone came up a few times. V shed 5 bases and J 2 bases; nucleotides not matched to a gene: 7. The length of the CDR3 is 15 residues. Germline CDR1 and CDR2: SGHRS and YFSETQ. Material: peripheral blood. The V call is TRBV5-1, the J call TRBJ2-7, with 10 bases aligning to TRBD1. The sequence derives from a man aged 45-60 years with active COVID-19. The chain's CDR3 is CASSSGTGVTYEQYF. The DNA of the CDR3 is TGCGCCAGCAGTTCCGGGACAGGGGTAACCTACGAGCAGTACTTC. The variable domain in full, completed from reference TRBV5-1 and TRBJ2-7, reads KAGVTQTPRYLIKTRGQQVTLSCSPISGHRSVSWYQQTPGQGLQFLFEYFSETQRNKGNFPGRFSGRQFSNSRSEMNVSTLELGDSALYLCASSSGTGVTYEQYFGPGTRLTVT.